This T cell receptor beta chain was captured in a study of neoadjuvant anti-PD-1 for oral cavity cancer. Looking at the study overall: Patients mostly received three to four biweekly nivolumab doses at 3 mg/kg before surgery. Patients without progression got a fourth dose around day 43.

With respect to this clone: Antigen specificity is unknown.

Some clones are missing from TCRdb's copy, which holds only in-frame ones; the method was immunoSEQ multiplex PCR. This table has 15,000 to 20,000 clones, approximately 70% appearing once. Findings of the study overall: Higher pretreatment blood Treg/Th17 ratios correlated with higher pretreatment blood and lower post-treatment tumor TCRbeta clonality.

CDR1 is SGHVS, CDR2 FNYEAQ, per germline. The J segment lost 0 bases and the V segment lost 3 bases, leaving 13 bases of the junction unmatched. This CDR3 comprises 19 residues. The rearrangement joins TRBV7-6 to TRBJ2-4, with 8 bases identical to TRBD2. The sequenced sample was PBMCs, obtained before nivolumab (anti-PD-1) treatment. The source is a person aged 35-79 years with oral cavity squamous cell carcinoma. The CDR3 nucleotides are TGTGCCAGCAGCTTCACCGGGACTAGGGGGTTGAAAGCCAAAAACATTCAGTACTTC. This sequence encodes CASSFTGTRGLKAKNIQYF.